This TCR beta chain was recorded in a study of OX40 agonist ivuxolimab in advanced cancers. Whole-study findings and limits: CD4+ and CD8+ blood T cells expanded clonally by week 6 at 0.1 to 3.0 mg/kg. Researchers report that CD8+ T cells had, on average, more expanded clones than CD4+.

This CDR3 contains 15 residues. CDR1 and CDR2 from the germline V gene are SGDLS and YYNGEE. V lost 2 bases, J lost 4 bases, and 13 bases lay in between. Method: immunoSEQ multiplex PCR; TCRdb's copy keeps in-frame clones and lacks some. The table lists 57,000 or so clones, 75% to 95% of them singletons. Only one count was recorded for this clone. Its antigen is unknown. The sequence came from an adult with an advanced solid tumor such as melanoma, head and neck, liver or kidney cancer. The specimen comprised CD4+ or CD8+ T cells sorted from blood, sampled in a trial of the OX40 agonist ivuxolimab. The V gene is TRBV9, the J gene TRBJ1-3; tentative D call: TRBD1 (5 bases). CDR3 sequence reads: CASSVRVGQGNTIYF. DNA for the CDR3: TGTGCCAGCAGCGTTCGGGTGGGGCAAGGAAACACCATATATTTT.